A selection of T cell receptor beta chains follows, all from one sample in a study of metastatic and nonmetastatic thyroid tumors. TCRdb re-called the PCR reads with MiXCR. The sample consists of tens of thousands of clones, 20% to 30% of them appearing once. Sequenced sample: blood. Every receptor here comes from a female donor with papillary thyroid cancer or a benign thyroid nodule (not recorded which). Some clones in this sample may be carry-over from other donors' samples. The CDR3 runs from the conserved cysteine through the conserved F or W. A D gene is named only where the DNA matches it firmly. Not every row has a clone size; where given, it reads once, few, many or a size class.

. | TRBJ1-5 | TRBV18 | many | CASSPTLGVGQPQHF | TGTGCCAGCTCACCCACCCTGGGGGTAGGGCAGCCCCAGCATTTT
TRBD2 | TRBJ2-3 | TRBV20-1 | many | CSATTSGSSDTQYF | TGCAGTGCCACTACTAGCGGGAGCTCAGATACGCAGTATTTT
TRBD1 | TRBJ1-5 | TRBV19 | . | CASTPTGTGGAKPQHF | TGTGCAAGTACCCCAACCGGGACAGGTGGTGCCAAGCCCCAGCATTTT
TRBD1 | TRBJ2-1 | TRBV19 | many | CASSIDGTGGSPYNEQFF | TGTGCCAGTAGTATAGATGGGACAGGGGGATCCCCTTACAATGAGCAGTTCTTC
. | TRBJ2-4 | TRBV9 | many | CASSPRRENIQYF | TGTGCCAGCAGCCCCCGCAGGGAGAACATTCAGTACTTC
. | TRBJ2-7 | TRBV12-3/TRBV12-4 | medium-sized | CASSRTYEQYF | TGTGCCAGCAGCCGTACGTACGAGCAGTACTTC
. | TRBJ1-2 | TRBV6-1 | many | CATLGENYGYTF | TGTGCCACCCTAGGGGAAAACTATGGCTACACCTTC
TRBD1 | TRBJ2-7 | TRBV28 | few | CASSPVGQGVYEQYF | TGTGCCAGCAGCCCTGTCGGACAGGGGGTCTACGAGCAGTACTTC
. | TRBJ1-2 | TRBV18 | many | CASSPKTEYGYTF | TGTGCCAGCTCACCCAAGACGGAGTATGGCTACACCTTC
. | TRBJ2-7 | TRBV12-3/TRBV12-4 | medium-sized | CASSFGGTYEQYF | TGTGCCAGCAGTTTCGGGGGAACCTACGAGCAGTACTTC
. | TRBJ2-2 | TRBV12-3/TRBV12-4 | once | CASRWVGLIPGELIF | TGTGCCAGCCGTTGGGTCGGCCTTATCCCCGGGGAGCTGATTTTT
TRBD1 | TRBJ2-3 | TRBV5-1 | many | CASVQGRTDTQYF | TGCGCCAGCGTACAGGGGAGAACAGATACGCAGTATTTT
. | TRBJ2-3 | TRBV20-1 | many | CSAKFGTTTDTQYF | TGCAGTGCTAAGTTCGGGACAACCACAGATACGCAGTATTTT
. | TRBJ2-7 | TRBV20-1 | . | CSARYLLSSVSYEQYF | TGCAGTGCTAGATATCTCCTTAGTAGCGTATCCTACGAGCAGTACTTC
. | TRBJ1-6 | TRBV20-1 | many | CSVGQSPLHF | TGCAGTGTCGGCCAGTCACCCCTCCACTTT
. | TRBJ2-7 | TRBV5-4 | many | CASSSGHGVEQYF | TGTGCCAGCAGCTCGGGACATGGAGTCGAGCAGTACTTC
. | TRBJ1-1 | TRBV6-4 | many | CASSAQGRTEAFF | TGTGCCAGCAGTGCACAGGGTAGGACTGAAGCTTTCTTT
TRBD2 | TRBJ2-1 | TRBV7-9 | . | CASSIGLARVQQFF | TGTGCCAGTAGCATTGGACTAGCGAGAGTACAGCAGTTCTTC
. | TRBJ2-2 | TRBV6-4 | many | CASSEVGTGELFF | TGTGCCAGCAGTGAGGTCGGGACCGGGGAGCTGTTTTTT
. | TRBJ2-7 | TRBV6-1 | few | CASSRNRNSYEQYF | TGTGCCAGCAGCCGAAACAGGAACTCCTACGAGCAGTACTTC
. | TRBJ2-1 | TRBV11-2 | . | CASSPLFPNGTGEQFF | TGTGCCAGCAGCCCTCTGTTTCCTAACGGTACGGGTGAGCAGTTCTTC
. | TRBJ1-1 | TRBV30 | . | CAFVHREAFF | TGTGCCTTTGTACACCGTGAAGCTTTCTTT
. | TRBJ2-1 | TRBV7-8 | many | CASSLILAGISYNEQFF | TGTGCCAGCAGCCTAATACTCGCGGGGATTTCCTACAATGAGCAGTTCTTC
TRBD1 | TRBJ2-3 | TRBV20-1 | . | CSARDPGTGDLLAQYF | TGCAGTGCTAGAGATCCCGGGACAGGGGATTTACTGGCGCAGTATTTT
. | TRBJ1-2 | TRBV19 | many | CASSMGQGGGYTF | TGTGCCAGTAGTATGGGGCAGGGCGGCGGCTACACCTTC
TRBD1 | TRBJ1-1 | TRBV20-1 | many | CSATDGTGNTEAFF | TGCAGTGCTACAGATGGGACAGGGAATACTGAAGCTTTCTTT
. | TRBJ1-6 | TRBV11-1 | few | CASSLGGWGGTSPLHF | TGTGCCAGCAGCTTAGGAGGCTGGGGAGGTACTTCACCCCTCCACTTT
TRBD2 | TRBJ2-1 | TRBV7-3 | few | CASSLRVGRDSGSSYNEQFF | TGTGCCAGCAGCTTAAGGGTTGGCAGGGATAGCGGGAGCTCCTACAATGAGCAGTTCTTC
TRBD2 | TRBJ2-1 | TRBV7-2 | many | CASSLTSGRYNEQFF | TGTGCCAGCAGCTTGACTAGCGGGAGATACAATGAGCAGTTCTTC
. | TRBJ2-7 | TRBV28 | many | CASSLGPQREQYF | TGTGCCAGCAGTTTAGGTCCCCAAAGGGAGCAGTACTTC
TRBD1 | TRBJ2-7 | TRBV11-1 | . | CASSFGTGLQEQYF | TGTGCCAGCAGCTTCGGGACAGGGTTACAAGAGCAGTACTTC
. | TRBJ1-2 | TRBV30 | many | CAWSLDSRYGYTF | TGTGCCTGGAGTTTAGACAGTCGCTATGGCTACACCTTC
. | TRBJ2-7 | TRBV6-1 | . | CASSDGDVYEQYF | TGTGCCAGCAGTGATGGGGATGTGTACGAGCAGTACTTC
TRBD2 | TRBJ2-1 | TRBV7-2 | many | CASSLAFLAVTGNEQFF | TGTGCCAGCAGCTTAGCCTTCCTAGCGGTCACGGGCAATGAGCAGTTCTTC
. | TRBJ2-7 | TRBV27 | . | CASSLLSRGSSYEQYF | TGTGCCAGCAGTTTACTATCGCGAGGGAGCTCCTACGAGCAGTACTTC
. | TRBJ2-3 | TRBV11-2 | . | CSSSFDGAGTYTQYF | TGTTCCAGCAGTTTCGACGGAGCGGGGACATATACGCAGTATTTT
TRBD1 | TRBJ1-1 | TRBV11-2 | few | CASSPDRDRVPRSATEAFF | TGTGCCAGCAGCCCTGACCGGGACAGGGTGCCGAGGAGTGCCACTGAAGCTTTCTTT
. | TRBJ2-2 | TRBV12-3/TRBV12-4 | many | CASSWMAGNTGELFF | TGTGCCAGCAGTTGGATGGCGGGCAACACCGGGGAGCTGTTTTTT
. | TRBJ1-2 | TRBV27 | many | CASSLYLNYGYTF | TGTGCCAGCAGTTTGTATTTAAACTATGGCTACACCTTC
TRBD1 | TRBJ2-7 | TRBV7-3 | . | CASSLTGQGYEQYF | TGTGCCAGCAGCTTAACGGGACAGGGTTACGAGCAGTACTTC
. | TRBJ1-1 | TRBV5-1 | . | CAGSPSTGFYMNTEAFF | TGCGCCGGCAGCCCTAGCACAGGGTTCTACATGAACACTGAAGCTTTCTTT
. | TRBJ1-1 | TRBV20-1 | . | CSASHRLRSRMNTQAFF | TGCAGTGCTAGTCACCGACTCCGATCCAGGATGAACACTCAAGCTTTCTTT
TRBD2 | TRBJ2-7 | TRBV29-1 | many | CSAQGLAGVADYEQYF | TGCAGCGCTCAAGGACTAGCGGGAGTAGCGGACTACGAGCAGTACTTC
. | TRBJ1-1 | TRBV27 | . | CASRLRGNTEAFF | TGTGCCAGCAGACTACGTGGGAACACTGAAGCTTTCTTT
. | TRBJ1-1 | TRBV5-1 | many | CASSSTYLNTEAFF | TGCGCCAGCAGCTCTACCTACTTGAACACTGAAGCTTTCTTT
TRBD2 | TRBJ2-1 | TRBV3-1 | . | CASSQDRASGGVEQFF | TGTGCCAGCAGCCAAGATAGGGCTAGCGGGGGCGTAGAGCAGTTCTTC